The 32 T cell receptor beta chains below all came from one sample that was sequenced in a study of OX40 agonist ivuxolimab in advanced cancers. Assay used: immunoSEQ multiplex PCR; TCRdb lists only in-frame clones, some missing. The sample contains 45,000 to 50,000 clones, 70% to 80% of which appear only once. The sample here was CD4+ or CD8+ T cells sorted from blood, taken in a trial of the OX40 agonist ivuxolimab. The receptors were sampled from an adult with an advanced solid tumor such as melanoma, head and neck, liver or kidney cancer.

The chain has TRBV14 and TRBJ2-3, with TRBD1 identical over 7 bases. With V trimmed by 4 bases and J by 2 bases, 9 bases remained unmatched. The CDR3 runs 16 residues. Germline V gives CDR1 SGHDN, CDR2 FVKESK. The CDR3 DNA sequence: TGTGCCAGCAGCCGGGGGACAGACCTCCTCACAGATACGCAGTATTTT. It encodes CASSRGTDLLTDTQYF.

V is TRBV4-3 and J is TRBJ2-3; 9 bases agree with TRBD2. The CDR3 has 16 residues. The germline V gene encodes CDR1 LGHNA and CDR2 YSLEER. V lost 3 bases and J lost 2; bases outside the gene matches: 6. CDR3 protein: CASSQPTSGNTDTQYF. The CDR3 bases are TGCGCCAGCAGCCAGCCGACTAGCGGAAACACAGATACGCAGTATTTT.

The chain has TRBV5-4 and TRBJ2-7; 8 bases fit TRBD2. The V segment lost 2 bases and the J segment 3 bases; nucleotides outside the gene matches: 7. The CDR3 spans 15 residues. Germline V gene sequence: CDR1 SGHNT, CDR2 YYREEE (reference sequence). The DNA for the CDR3 is TGTGCCAGCAGCTTTGGTGGGAGCGGGAGCTACGAGCAGTACTTC. It encodes CASSFGGSGSYEQYF.

The chain has TRBV21-1 and TRBJ2-7. TRBV21-1 is reported as a pseudogene. CDR3 length: 14 amino acids. This chain's CDR3 is CASRLTGTDYEQYF. The CDR3 bases are TGTGCCAGCAGACTCACCGGGACCGACTACGAGCAGTACTTC.

This clone was counted only a few times. The gene calls are TRBV7-9 and TRBJ2-1, with D perhaps TRBD1 (5 bases). Germline V gene data show CDR1 as SEHNR and CDR2 as FQNEAQ (reference sequence). The CDR3 spans 14 residues. The V end lost 0 bases, the J end lost 9 bases, and 12 bases lay between the germline ends. The CDR3 region is CASSLAGQGAEQFF. The DNA of the CDR3 is TGTGCCAGCAGCTTAGCCGGTCAGGGCGCTGAGCAGTTCTTC.

The chain couples TRBV10-2 to TRBJ2-5; tentative D call: TRBD2 (6 bases). Germline CDR1 WSHSY, CDR2 SAAADI. CDR3 length: 16 residues. Deletions cut 4 bases from V and 5 bases from J, with 20 bases between. The CDR3 spells CASSADDSLGGETQYF. CDR3 DNA sequence: TGCGCCAGCAGTGCTGATGACTCCCTGGGGGGTGAGACCCAGTACTTC.

This clone was detected only a few times. This chain connects TRBV5-1 to TRBJ1-6, with D perhaps matching TRBD1 (5 bases). The CDR3 totals 14 residues. The germline gives CDR1 SGHRS, CDR2 YFSETQ. Trimming shortened V by 4 bases and J by 9 bases, and 14 bases separated the two germline ends. CDR3 loop: CASSLETDFSPLHF. The CDR3 nucleotides read TGCGCCAGCAGCCTGGAGACAGACTTTTCACCCCTCCACTTT.

The J gene is TRBJ2-3, the V gene TRBV19; D ambiguous. The CDR3 totals 15 residues. The germline gives CDR1 LNHDA, CDR2 SQIVND (reference sequence). Trimming took off 1 base at V and 6 bases at J, with 14 bases between the two ends. The CDR3 bases are TGTGCCAGTAGTATAGGTTATCGTAATGGGGATACGCAGTATTTT. Its protein product is CASSIGYRNGDTQYF.

The chain employs TRBV7-9 and TRBJ2-7, with 8 nucleotides matching TRBD1. The V gene's germline CDR1 is SEHNR and CDR2 FQNEAQ (reference sequence). The CDR3 consists of 18 residues. The trim removed 3 bases at V and 5 bases at J, leaving 18 bases unmatched. DNA for the CDR3: TGTGCCAGCAGCTTGCCCCCGGGGACAGGTTCCCTCGGGGACGAGCAGTACTTC. Its protein is CASSLPPGTGSLGDEQYF.

This clone was seen a few times. V and J are TRBV7-2 and TRBJ1-5, with TRBD1 matching over 7 bases. The V segment lost 6 bases and the J segment 0 bases; nucleotides outside the gene matches: 5. Germline V lookup: CDR1 SGHTA, CDR2 FQGNSA. The CDR3 is made up of 15 amino acids. The CDR3 DNA sequence: TGTGCCAGCAGACGGGACAGCAGTAGCAATCAGCCCCAGCATTTT. Its protein product is CASRRDSSSNQPQHF.

The table lists this clone with a few counts. CDR3 bases: TGCGCCAGCAGCCCCTCAGGGGTGAACTACGAGCAGTACTTC. Its translation: CASSPSGVNYEQYF. The chain couples TRBV5-1 to TRBJ2-7; D possibly corresponds to TRBD1 (6 bases). Trimming took off 4 bases at V and 3 bases at J, with 14 bases between the two ends. From germline, CDR1 is SGHRS and CDR2 YFSETQ. The CDR3 is made up of 14 amino acids.

The chain is built from TRBV2 and TRBJ1-3; D is possibly TRBD1 (5 bases). The V end lost 3 bases, the J end lost 0 bases, and 9 bases lay between the germline ends. CDR1 and CDR2 (germline): SNHLY, FYNNEI. This CDR3 has 15 amino acids. The CDR3 DNA reads TGTGCCAGCAGTGACCGACAGACCTCTGGAAACACCATATATTTT. Amino acids: CASSDRQTSGNTIYF.

V is TRBV9 and J is TRBJ1-1, with D hard to call. CDR3 size: 15 residues. V shed 5 bases and J shed 5 bases, with 19 bases lying between them. Germline values: CDR1 SGDLS, CDR2 YYNGEE. The CDR3 region has the DNA TGTGCCAGCAGTTCCGTCCCCCCGGGGAGGACTGAAGCTTTCTTT. Translated, it gives CASSSVPPGRTEAFF.

The chain uses TRBV11-2 and TRBJ1-6, with a possible D match to TRBD1 (5 bases). This CDR3 comprises 18 residues. V was trimmed by 1 base and J by 6 bases, leaving 19 bases between them. Germline CDR1 reads SGHAT; CDR2 reads FQNNGV. The CDR3 loop reads CASSLVLSAGPLNSPLHF. The CDR3 DNA reads TGTGCCAGCAGCTTAGTTCTATCGGCAGGGCCACTTAATTCACCCCTCCACTTT.

The chain carries TRBV9 and TRBJ2-1; weak D call: TRBD1 (6 bases). CDR3 size: 15 residues. Germline CDR1 reads SGDLS; CDR2 reads YYNGEE. Trimming removed 4 bases at V and 9 bases at J, with 20 bases between. CDR3 residues: CASSPHEGQGTEQFF. In DNA form, the CDR3 reads TGTGCCAGCAGCCCCCATGAGGGCCAGGGGACTGAGCAGTTCTTC.

This clone has only one observation. The chain has TRBV6-5 and TRBJ2-4; D is uncertain. Germline CDR1 and CDR2: MNHEY and SVGAGI. Between the trimmed V and J ends, which lost 4 bases and 0 bases, there was a span of 13 bases. The CDR3 loop spans 16 amino acids. The CDR3 here is CASSSGIQQAKNIQYF. CDR3 coding DNA: TGTGCCAGCAGTTCCGGCATACAGCAAGCCAAAAACATTCAGTACTTC.

The table lists this clone with a few counts. This chain links TRBV7-7 with TRBJ2-7; the match to TRBD2 covers 10 bases. The CDR3 spans 15 residues. Unmatched junction bases numbered 6, after V lost 1 base and J lost 6 bases. Germline assignment: CDR1 SSHAT and CDR2 FNYEAQ (reference sequence). The CDR3 nucleotides read TGTGCCAGCAGCTTAGACGGGACTAGCGCGTCCGAGCAGTACTTC. It is translated as CASSLDGTSASEQYF.

This clone showed up just a few times. Because it lacks the conserved phenylalanine or tryptophan at the end, this CDR3 is likely a read error. The DNA is left out, because the CDR3 cannot be placed on it with certainty; the CDR3 is given as TCRdb lists it. V gene TRBV5-1 combines with J gene TRBJ1-1; TRBD1 is the table's D call and was not checked against the DNA. Germline CDR1 reads SGHRS; CDR2 reads YFSETQ. From its first to its last residue, the CDR3 has 11 amino acids. The CDR3 is CASSYPRQARD.

The rearrangement links TRBV7-8 to TRBJ1-5, with TRBD1 as a possible D gene (6 bases). V lost 0 bases, J lost 2 bases, and 11 bases lay in between. The germline gives CDR1 SGHVS, CDR2 FQNEAQ. This CDR3 comprises 16 residues. CDR3 DNA: TGTGCCAGCAGCTTAGCGGGCAGGGGAGGCAATCAGCCCCAGCATTTT. It encodes CASSLAGRGGNQPQHF. Complete variable domain (other parts from reference TRBV7-8 and TRBJ1-5): GAGVSQSPRYKVAKRGQDVALRCDPISGHVSLFWYQQALGQGPEFLTYFQNEAQLDKSGLPSDRFFAERPEGSVSTLKIQRTQQEDSAVYLCASSLAGRGGNQPQHFGDGTRLSIL.

V is TRBV6-6 and J is TRBJ2-7, with D tentatively TRBD1 or TRBD2 (5 bases each). The CDR3 sequence is 16 residues long. Germline V lookup: CDR1 MNHNY, CDR2 SVGAGI (reference sequence). V was shortened by 5 bases and J by 5 bases, with 22 bases between the two germline ends. This CDR3 reads CASSKNPGPGPNEQYF. The CDR3 DNA sequence: TGTGCCAGCAGTAAAAATCCGGGGCCTGGTCCCAACGAGCAGTACTTC.

The CDR3 DNA reads as TGTGCCAGTAGTATAGAATTCTCGCGGGGGGGCCAGTTCTTC. This encodes CASSIEFSRGGQFF. This rearrangement joins TRBV19 to TRBJ2-1, with 9 bases aligning to TRBD2. CDR1 is LNHDA and CDR2 is SQIVND in the germline V gene (reference sequence). Trimming removed 0 bases from V and 13 bases from J; junction bases left unmatched: 7. The CDR3 totals 14 residues.

V and J are TRBV19 and TRBJ1-3; D is undetermined. V was cut by 5 bases and J by 0 bases, with 14 bases left in between. CDR1 is LNHDA, CDR2 SQIVND, per germline (reference sequence). This CDR3 is 16 amino acids long. CDR3 region: CASSWRPSPSGNTIYF. The CDR3 DNA follows: TGTGCCAGTAGTTGGAGACCGTCCCCCTCTGGAAACACCATATATTTT.

In nucleotides, the CDR3 is TGTGCCAGCACCTCCCCCCAAGGGATGAAGGAAAAACTGTTTTTT. The encoded protein is CASTSPQGMKEKLFF. The V gene is TRBV6-5, the J gene TRBJ1-4; D gene ambiguous. The V end lost 7 bases, the J end lost 8 bases, and 20 bases lay between the germline ends. Germline CDR1 MNHEY, CDR2 SVGAGI. The CDR3 runs 15 residues.

This clone was picked up a small number of times. The J gene is TRBJ2-7, the V gene TRBV30; D might be TRBD1 (6 bases). Trimming removed 5 bases from V and 0 bases from J, with 17 bases in between. Germline V CDR1 and CDR2: GTSNPN, SVGIG (reference sequence). The CDR3 runs 15 residues. The CDR3 sequence: CAWAETGTLSYEQYF. DNA of the CDR3: TGTGCCTGGGCAGAGACCGGGACACTCTCCTACGAGCAGTACTTC.

The chain has TRBV7-2 and TRBJ2-6; a possible D gene is TRBD2 (5 bases). Per the germline V gene, CDR1 is SGHTA and CDR2 is FQGNSA. Trimming shortened V by 5 bases and J by 0 bases, and 11 bases separated the two germline ends. The CDR3 loop spans 16 amino acids. The CDR3 is CASSERFFSGANVLTF. The CDR3 region has the DNA TGTGCCAGCAGCGAGCGGTTTTTCTCTGGGGCCAACGTCCTGACTTTC.

The CDR3 region has the DNA TGTGCCAGCAGCGCGCAAGACCGGACAGGCGGTAATGAGCAGTTCTTC. Amino acid sequence: CASSAQDRTGGNEQFF. V and J are TRBV9 and TRBJ2-1, with TRBD1 identical over 7 bases. CDR3 size: 16 residues. Germline CDR1 and CDR2: SGDLS and YYNGEE. V dropped 3 bases and J dropped 7; count of bases not matched to a gene: 13.

The chain has TRBV7-3 and TRBJ2-1; D call uncertain. The V end lost 5 bases, the J end lost 0 bases, and 11 bases lay between the germline ends. In germline, CDR1 is SGHTA, CDR2 FQGTGA. The CDR3 sequence is 15 residues long. The CDR3 loop reads CASSEDPGSYNEQFF. DNA of the CDR3: TGTGCCAGCAGCGAAGACCCGGGCTCCTACAATGAGCAGTTCTTC.

This clone has just a few counts. The J gene is TRBJ2-2, the V gene TRBV6-5; TRBD1 agrees at 8 bases. CDR1 MNHEY and CDR2 SVGAGI come from the germline V gene. V dropped 6 bases and J dropped 6; count of bases not matched to a gene: 9. The CDR3 contains 15 residues. CDR3 in DNA: TGTGCCAGCAGACCGGTTCAGGGGGCGGCCGGGGAGCTGTTTTTT. This translates into CASRPVQGAAGELFF.

The CDR3: CASSSPRGRGTEAFF. The CDR3 DNA reads TGTGCCAGCAGTTCCCCGCGGGGCCGGGGCACTGAAGCTTTCTTT. The rearrangement uses TRBV6-5 and TRBJ1-1; tentative D call: TRBD1 (5 bases). V was cut by 4 bases and J by 4 bases, with 16 bases left in between. This CDR3 region has 15 residues. Germline V gene lookup returns CDR1 MNHEY and CDR2 SVGAGI.

This sequence joins TRBV6-5 and TRBJ1-2, with D uncertain. The CDR3 is made up of 12 amino acids. Germline values: CDR1 MNHEY, CDR2 SVGAGI. The CDR3 coding sequence is TGTGCGCCCCAATCAGACATTAGGGGCTACACCTTC. It encodes CAPQSDIRGYTF.

This chain joins TRBV6-6 and TRBJ2-7; 10 bases map to TRBD1. Germline V gene lookup returns CDR1 MNHNY and CDR2 SVGAGI (reference sequence). This CDR3 is built from 15 residues. J was trimmed by 3 bases and V by 6 bases; bases with no gene match: 8. The CDR3 loop reads CASSPDRGRIYEQYF. CDR3 nucleotides: TGTGCCAGCAGCCCTGACAGGGGGCGGATCTACGAGCAGTACTTC.

V is TRBV7-2 and J is TRBJ2-4; D gene uncertain. V lost 3 bases and J 4 bases, leaving 7 bases between the germline ends. This CDR3 comprises 13 residues. Germline loops: CDR1 SGHTA, CDR2 FQGNSA. The CDR3 region is CASSFPDKNIQYF. The CDR3 region has the DNA TGTGCCAGCAGCTTCCCAGATAAAAACATTCAGTACTTC. Full variable domain (missing parts from reference TRBV7-2 and TRBJ2-4): GAGVSQSPSNKVTEKGKDVELRCDPISGHTALYWYRQSLGQGLEFLIYFQGNSAPDKSGLPSDRFSAERTGGSVSTLTIQRTQQEDSAVYLCASSFPDKNIQYFGAGTRLSVL.